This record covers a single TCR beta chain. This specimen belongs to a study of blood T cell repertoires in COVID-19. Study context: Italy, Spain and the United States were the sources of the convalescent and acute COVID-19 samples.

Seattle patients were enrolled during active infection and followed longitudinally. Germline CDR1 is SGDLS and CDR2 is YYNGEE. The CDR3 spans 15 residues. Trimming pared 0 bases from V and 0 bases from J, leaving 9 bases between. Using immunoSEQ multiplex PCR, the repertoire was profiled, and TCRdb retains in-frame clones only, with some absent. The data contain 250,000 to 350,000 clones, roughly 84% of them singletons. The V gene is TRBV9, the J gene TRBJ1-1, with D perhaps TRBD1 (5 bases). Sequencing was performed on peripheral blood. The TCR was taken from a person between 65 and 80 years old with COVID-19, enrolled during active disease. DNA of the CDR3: TGTGCCAGCAGCGTAGACGGGGGGGTGAACACTGAAGCTTTCTTT. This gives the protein CASSVDGGVNTEAFF. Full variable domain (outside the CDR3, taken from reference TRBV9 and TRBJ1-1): DSGVTQTPKHLITATGQRVTLRCSPRSGDLSVYWYQQSLDQGLQFLIQYYNGEERAKGNILERFSAQQFPDLHSELNLSSLELGDSALYFCASSVDGGVNTEAFFGQGTRLTVV.